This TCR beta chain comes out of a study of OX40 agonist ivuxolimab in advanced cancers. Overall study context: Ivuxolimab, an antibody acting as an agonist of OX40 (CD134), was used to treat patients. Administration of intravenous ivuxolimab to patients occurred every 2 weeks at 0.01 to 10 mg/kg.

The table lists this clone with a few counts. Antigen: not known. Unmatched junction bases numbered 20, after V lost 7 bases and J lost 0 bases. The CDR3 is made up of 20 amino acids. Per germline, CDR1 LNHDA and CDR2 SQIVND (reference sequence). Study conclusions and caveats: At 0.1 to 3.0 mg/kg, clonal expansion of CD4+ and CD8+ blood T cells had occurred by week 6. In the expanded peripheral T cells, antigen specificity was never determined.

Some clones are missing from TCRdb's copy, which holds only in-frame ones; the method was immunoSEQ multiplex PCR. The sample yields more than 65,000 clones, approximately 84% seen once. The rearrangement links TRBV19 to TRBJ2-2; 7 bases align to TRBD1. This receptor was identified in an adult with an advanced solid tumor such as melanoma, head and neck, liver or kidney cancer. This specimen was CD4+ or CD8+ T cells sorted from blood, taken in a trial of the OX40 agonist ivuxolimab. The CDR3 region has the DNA TGTGCCAGTACTTCTCCCAGACAGGGCCGCCGATTTACGAACACCGGGGAGCTGTTTTTT. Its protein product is CASTSPRQGRRFTNTGELFF.